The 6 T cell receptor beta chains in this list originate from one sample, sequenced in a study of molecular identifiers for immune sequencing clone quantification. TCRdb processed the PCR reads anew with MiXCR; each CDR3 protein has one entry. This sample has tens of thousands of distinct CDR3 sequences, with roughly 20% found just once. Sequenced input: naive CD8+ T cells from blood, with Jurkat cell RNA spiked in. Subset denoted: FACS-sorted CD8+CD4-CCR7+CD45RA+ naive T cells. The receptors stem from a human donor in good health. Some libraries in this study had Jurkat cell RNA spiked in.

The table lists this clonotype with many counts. In DNA, the CDR3 is TGTGCCAGTAGTCCGGGACTACGTGGGTACGAGCAGTACTTC. Translated: CASSPGLRGYEQYF. The chain combines TRBV19 with TRBJ2-7, with TRBD2 matching over 7 bases. Germline CDR1 and CDR2: LNHDA and SQIVND (reference sequence). The CDR3 sequence is 14 residues long. J lost 4 bases, V lost 5 bases, and 8 bases had no gene match.

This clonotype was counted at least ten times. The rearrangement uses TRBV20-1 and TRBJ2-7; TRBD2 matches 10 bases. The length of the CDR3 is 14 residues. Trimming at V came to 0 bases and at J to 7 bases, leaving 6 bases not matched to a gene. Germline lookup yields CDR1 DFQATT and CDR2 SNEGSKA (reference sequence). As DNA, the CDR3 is TGCAGTGCTAGAGATGAAGCGGGAGGGTGGGAGCAGTACTTC. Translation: CSARDEAGGWEQYF.

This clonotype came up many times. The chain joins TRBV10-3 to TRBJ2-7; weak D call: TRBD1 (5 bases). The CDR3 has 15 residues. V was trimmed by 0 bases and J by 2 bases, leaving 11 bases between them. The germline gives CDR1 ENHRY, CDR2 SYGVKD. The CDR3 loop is CAISESIVGAYEQYF. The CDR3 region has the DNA TGTGCCATCAGTGAGTCGATCGTAGGGGCCTACGAGCAGTACTTC.

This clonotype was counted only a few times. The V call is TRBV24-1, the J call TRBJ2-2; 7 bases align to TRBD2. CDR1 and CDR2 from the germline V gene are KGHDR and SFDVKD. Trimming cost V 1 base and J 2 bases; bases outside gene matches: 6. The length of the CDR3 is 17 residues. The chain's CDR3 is CATSDLDGTINTGELFF. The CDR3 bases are TGTGCCACCAGTGATTTAGACGGGACTATAAACACCGGGGAGCTGTTTTTT.

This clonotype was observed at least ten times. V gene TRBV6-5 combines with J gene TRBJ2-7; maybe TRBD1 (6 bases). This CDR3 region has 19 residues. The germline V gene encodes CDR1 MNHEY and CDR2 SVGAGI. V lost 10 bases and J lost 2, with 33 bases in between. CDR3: CATNPRDGQSGVRTYEQYF. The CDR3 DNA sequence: TGTGCCACCAACCCCCGTGATGGACAGTCTGGGGTACGAACCTACGAGCAGTACTTC.

In nucleotides, the CDR3 is TGTGCCAGCGGATCACCAGCGGGCGTCGTCTACAATGAGCAGTTCTTC. This translates into CASGSPAGVVYNEQFF. The chain is built from TRBV28 and TRBJ2-1; a possible D gene is TRBD2 (6 bases). V was cut by 8 bases and J by 3 bases, with 20 bases left in between. The CDR3 length is 16 residues. CDR1 MDHEN and CDR2 SYDVKM come from the germline V gene.